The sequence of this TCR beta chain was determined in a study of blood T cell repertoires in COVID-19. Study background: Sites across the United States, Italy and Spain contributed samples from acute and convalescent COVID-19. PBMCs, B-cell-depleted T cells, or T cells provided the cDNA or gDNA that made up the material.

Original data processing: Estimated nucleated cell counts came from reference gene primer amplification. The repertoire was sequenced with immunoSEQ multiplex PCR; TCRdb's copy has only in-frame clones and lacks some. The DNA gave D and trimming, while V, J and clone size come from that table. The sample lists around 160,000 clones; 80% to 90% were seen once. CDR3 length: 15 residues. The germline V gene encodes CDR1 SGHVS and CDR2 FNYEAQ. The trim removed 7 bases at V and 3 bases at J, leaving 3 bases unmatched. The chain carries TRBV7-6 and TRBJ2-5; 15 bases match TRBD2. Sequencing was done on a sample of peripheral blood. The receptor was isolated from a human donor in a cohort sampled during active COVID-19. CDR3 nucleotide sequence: TGTGCCAGCACCGGGACTAGCGGGGGGAAAGAGACCCAGTACTTC. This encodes CASTGTSGGKETQYF. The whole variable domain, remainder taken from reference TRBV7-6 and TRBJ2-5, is GAGVSQSPRYKVTKRGQDVALRCDPISGHVSLYWYRQALGQGPEFLTYFNYEAQQDKSGLPNDRFSAERPEGSISTLTIQRTEQRDSAMYRCASTGTSGGKETQYFGPGTRLLVL.